Each of the 30 T cell receptor beta chains below was sequenced from the same sample in a study of shared clonotypes between healthy human individuals. Only in-frame clones appear in the TCRdb table, and some are missing; sequencing was by immunoSEQ multiplex PCR. The sample has approximately 1.9 million clones; around 95% are singletons. As defined, naive CD8 cells were CD45RO-negative and positively selected for CCR7, with terminally differentiated effector memory CD45RA+ cells excluded. The source material was naive CD8+ T cells from PBMCs. All receptors derive from a young man in good health. Some clones in this sample may be carry-over from other donors' samples.

The J gene is TRBJ2-7, the V gene TRBV5-6; 9 bases are shared with TRBD1. From germline, CDR1 is SGHDT and CDR2 YYEEEE. The CDR3 runs to 13 residues. V dropped 4 bases and J dropped 6; count of bases not matched to a gene: 5. The CDR3 nucleotides are TGTGCCAGCAGCCCGGGACAGGGTCTCGAGCAGTACTTC. It translates to CASSPGQGLEQYF.

This rearrangement joins TRBV6-5 to TRBJ1-1; 7 nucleotides agree with TRBD1. Trimming cost V 5 bases and J 5 bases; bases outside gene matches: 5. Germline CDR1 and CDR2: MNHEY and SVGAGI. The CDR3 consists of 13 residues. DNA of the CDR3: TGTGCCAGCAGTCAGGGGGAAGGGACTGAAGCTTTCTTT. It yields the protein CASSQGEGTEAFF.

V usage is TRBV7-9 and J usage is TRBJ2-2; D not certain. Trimming pared 5 bases from V and 8 bases from J, leaving 18 bases between. The CDR3 is 15 amino acids. Germline values: CDR1 SEHNR, CDR2 FQNEAQ (reference sequence). CDR3 region: CASSPSSAPRGELFF. In DNA form, the CDR3 reads TGTGCCAGCAGCCCGTCGTCGGCCCCGCGGGGGGAGCTGTTTTTT.

J is TRBJ2-2 and V is TRBV14; D is undetermined. The CDR3 is made up of 13 amino acids. CDR1 is SGHDN, CDR2 FVKESK, per germline. Trimming cost V 4 bases and J 10 bases, with 13 bases left between them. This CDR3 reads CASSLTAVAELFF. The DNA for the CDR3 is TGTGCCAGCAGCCTCACGGCAGTGGCGGAGCTGTTTTTT.

The CDR3 spells CASSLSQMGAGEQYF. The CDR3 coding sequence is TGTGCCAGCAGCTTGAGTCAGATGGGAGCCGGCGAGCAGTACTTC. The chain has TRBV11-2 and TRBJ2-7, with D possibly matching TRBD2 (5 bases). The V end was cut by 3 bases, the J end by 6 bases, with 18 bases between. This CDR3 has 15 residues. Germline assignment: CDR1 SGHAT and CDR2 FQNNGV.

V is TRBV25-1 and J is TRBJ2-2; D could derive from TRBD1 or TRBD2 (5 bases each). Germline assignment: CDR1 MGHDK and CDR2 SYGVNS. Trimming left V 8 bases short and J 2 bases short, with 12 bases between. This CDR3 contains 14 residues. In nucleotides, the CDR3 is TGTGCCAGCCGGGGCCGATCAAACACCGGGGAGCTGTTTTTT. Amino acid sequence: CASRGRSNTGELFF. The full variable domain, rest sourced from reference TRBV25-1 and TRBJ2-2, is EADIYQTPRYLVIGTGKKITLECSQTMGHDKMYWYQQDPGMELHLIHYSYGVNSTEKGDLSSESTVSRIRTEHFPLTLESARPSHTSQYLCASRGRSNTGELFFGEGSRLTVL.

With respect to this clone: Other DNA sequences in the same sample also yield this CDR3. V gene TRBV18 combines with J gene TRBJ2-3; D ambiguous. The CDR3 is 13 residues long. Trimming stripped 0 bases from V and 3 bases from J, with 4 bases between. Germline CDR1 KGHSH, CDR2 LQKENI. The CDR3 DNA is TGTGCCAGCTCACCACCCGTAACAGATACGCAGTATTTT. Protein product: CASSPPVTDTQYF.

The chain employs TRBV28 and TRBJ2-7; D ambiguous. Trimming shortened V by 5 bases and J by 9 bases, and 8 bases separated the two germline ends. Germline values: CDR1 MDHEN, CDR2 SYDVKM. The CDR3 sequence is 10 residues long. CDR3 sequence (DNA): TGTGCCAGCAGTGTAGCCGGGCAGTACTTC. Protein: CASSVAGQYF.

DNA of the CDR3: TGTGCCAGCAGTCCCCTGTCTGAGGTTCAGCCCCAGCATTTT. It encodes CASSPLSEVQPQHF. The V call is TRBV27, the J call TRBJ1-5, with D unresolved. Germline lookup yields CDR1 MNHEY and CDR2 SMNVEV (reference sequence). The CDR3 extends over 14 amino acids. Trimming cost V 5 bases and J 6 bases, with 14 bases left between them.

This clone was observed once. This rearrangement joins TRBV7-2 to TRBJ2-1, with D perhaps matching TRBD2 (5 bases). Germline values: CDR1 SGHTA, CDR2 FQGNSA. Trimming pared 7 bases from V and 0 bases from J, leaving 13 bases between. This CDR3 spans 15 amino acids. In DNA, the CDR3 is TGTGCCAGCAACCCGTCGGGGAGCTCCTACAATGAGCAGTTCTTC. This sequence encodes CASNPSGSSYNEQFF. The variable domain in full, with the rest retrieved from reference TRBV7-2 and TRBJ2-1, is GAGVSQSPSNKVTEKGKDVELRCDPISGHTALYWYRQSLGQGLEFLIYFQGNSAPDKSGLPSDRFSAERTGGSVSTLTIQRTQQEDSAVYLCASNPSGSSYNEQFFGPGTRLTVL.

This clone appeared a single time. The CDR3 spells CARSRTGLGGYTF. The CDR3 coding sequence is TGTGCCAGAAGCAGGACAGGGTTAGGTGGCTACACCTTC. The chain combines TRBV5-3 with TRBJ1-2; 8 bases agree with TRBD1. TRBV5-3 counts as an open reading frame of uncertain function. The junction had 6 bases not matched to a gene; V was cut back by 4 bases and J by 7 bases. The CDR3 consists of 13 residues.

V is TRBV7-6 and J is TRBJ1-1; the D is unclear. The CDR3 consists of 12 residues. From germline, CDR1 is SGHVS and CDR2 FNYEAQ. V was shortened by 5 bases and J by 4 bases, with 8 bases between the two germline ends. The CDR3 coding sequence is TGTGCCAGCAGCCGGCGGGGCACTGAAGCTTTCTTT. As protein: CASSRRGTEAFF.

The J gene is TRBJ2-7, the V gene TRBV9; D is ambiguous. The CDR3 is 15 residues long. Germline V gene lookup returns CDR1 SGDLS and CDR2 YYNGEE. Trimming stripped 1 base from V and 4 bases from J, with 15 bases between. This CDR3 is CASSVRSTPFYEQYF. DNA of the CDR3: TGTGCCAGCAGCGTACGGAGTACCCCCTTTTACGAGCAGTACTTC. Variable domain in full (rest from reference TRBV9 and TRBJ2-7): DSGVTQTPKHLITATGQRVTLRCSPRSGDLSVYWYQQSLDQGLQFLIQYYNGEERAKGNILERFSAQQFPDLHSELNLSSLELGDSALYFCASSVRSTPFYEQYFGPGTRLTVT.

This sequence joins TRBV19 and TRBJ2-4, with 8 bases that match TRBD2. Trimming took 3 bases from V and 0 from J; bases not matched to a gene: 4. The CDR3 is 16 residues long. CDR1 is LNHDA, CDR2 SQIVND, per germline (reference sequence). This CDR3 is CASSILAGLAKNIQYF. The CDR3 DNA is TGTGCCAGTAGTATCCTAGCGGGCCTAGCCAAAAACATTCAGTACTTC.

V usage is TRBV19 and J usage is TRBJ2-2; D uncertain. Trimming removed 3 bases at V and 6 bases at J, with 11 bases between. The germline CDR1 and CDR2 sequences are LNHDA and SQIVND (reference sequence). The CDR3 runs 14 residues. CDR3 DNA: TGTGCCAGTAGTATCGAAACAGAGGCCGGGGAGCTGTTTTTT. Protein sequence: CASSIETEAGELFF.

This clone was observed a single time. This chain joins TRBV6-5 and TRBJ1-2; D gene uncertain. V shed 5 bases and J shed 5 bases, with 12 bases lying between them. The CDR3 runs to 13 residues. Germline V gene sequence: CDR1 MNHEY, CDR2 SVGAGI. The CDR3 DNA reads TGTGCCAGCAGTCTCCTCCCATCATATGGCTACACCTTC. It is translated as CASSLLPSYGYTF.

The rearrangement links TRBV27 to TRBJ1-2; TRBD1 is a possible D gene (5 bases). Trimming stripped 6 bases from V and 4 bases from J, with 21 bases between. This CDR3 has 16 amino acids. The germline V gene encodes CDR1 MNHEY and CDR2 SMNVEV (reference sequence). CDR3 DNA: TGTGCCAGCAGCCAGAGTTCGGGGGTGGTTGTCTATGGCTACACCTTC. Protein: CASSQSSGVVVYGYTF.

In its sample, this clone was seen once. The genes are TRBV6-8 and TRBJ2-2, with unresolved D. The CDR3 covers 14 residues. Germline V lookup: CDR1 MNHGY, CDR2 SAAAGT. V lost 6 bases and J lost 3, with 11 bases in between. The CDR3 sequence: CASRYRQDTGELFF. CDR3 bases: TGTGCCAGCAGATACCGGCAGGACACCGGGGAGCTGTTTTTT.

The CDR3 DNA follows: TGTGCCAGCAGCTTAGGGTGGTCCTACGAGCAGTACTTC. Its protein is CASSLGWSYEQYF. V and J are TRBV11-2 and TRBJ2-7; D is unresolved. The CDR3 runs 13 residues. The germline V and J ends were trimmed by 1 base and 1 base, with 5 bases remaining between them. Germline CDR1 reads SGHAT; CDR2 reads FQNNGV. Full variable domain (remainder filled in from reference TRBV11-2 and TRBJ2-7): EAGVAQSPRYKIIEKRQSVAFWCNPISGHATLYWYQQILGQGPKLLIQFQNNGVVDDSQLPKDRFSAERLKGVDSTLKIQPAKLEDSAVYLCASSLGWSYEQYFGPGTRLTVT.

The chain combines TRBV5-1 with TRBJ2-7; D unresolved. Germline V CDR1 and CDR2: SGHRS, YFSETQ. V was pared by 0 bases and J by 5 bases, with 18 bases between. The CDR3 consists of 16 residues. CDR3 DNA sequence: TGCGCCAGCAGCTTGGGGGCGTGGCGGAGCGTCGACGAGCAGTACTTC. Its protein is CASSLGAWRSVDEQYF.

Comment on this clone: This same CDR3 is encoded by further DNA sequences in the sample. The CDR3 spells CASSVGGGDEQYF. The CDR3 DNA follows: TGTGCCAGCAGCGTAGGTGGGGGGGACGAGCAGTACTTC. This sequence joins TRBV9 and TRBJ2-7; 7 bases line up with TRBD2. V shed 0 bases and J 5 bases; nucleotides not matched to a gene: 2. The CDR3 is 13 residues long. The germline CDR1 and CDR2 sequences are SGDLS and YYNGEE.

V is TRBV13 and J is TRBJ2-3, with D perhaps TRBD2 (6 bases). The CDR3 loop spans 13 amino acids. The germline CDR1 and CDR2 sequences are PRHDT and FYEKMQ (reference sequence). Trimming removed 6 bases from V and 5 bases from J, with 12 bases in between. In DNA form, the CDR3 reads TGTGCCAGCAGAGGAGGGAGGAGAGATACGCAGTATTTT. Its protein is CASRGGRRDTQYF.

This chain connects TRBV27 to TRBJ2-7; weak D call: TRBD1 (6 bases). This CDR3 has 16 residues. Germline lookup yields CDR1 MNHEY and CDR2 SMNVEV (reference sequence). Trimming pared 5 bases from V and 0 bases from J, leaving 17 bases between. CDR3 residues: CASSPTGHLSSYEQYF. CDR3 nucleotide sequence: TGTGCCAGCAGTCCCACGGGACACCTAAGCTCCTACGAGCAGTACTTC.

CDR3 coding DNA: TGCGCCAGCATCCTCTCACCTTTGAGCTCCTACGAGCAGTACTTC. It specifies CASILSPLSSYEQYF. V gene TRBV10-2 combines with J gene TRBJ2-7; D call uncertain. Trimming stripped 7 bases from V and 0 bases from J, with 16 bases between. The CDR3 loop spans 15 amino acids. The germline gives CDR1 WSHSY, CDR2 SAAADI.

The V and J genes are TRBV7-2 and TRBJ2-7, with a tentative D call TRBD1 (6 bases). The V gene lost 1 base and the J gene lost 3 bases, with 10 bases spanning the gap. The CDR3 has 14 residues. Germline CDR1 SGHTA, CDR2 FQGNSA. As DNA, the CDR3 is TGTGCCAGCAGCTTAGGGGGACACAACTACGAGCAGTACTTC. Translating gives CASSLGGHNYEQYF.

The rearrangement uses TRBV5-4 and TRBJ2-1; D remains ambiguous. V was clipped by 2 bases and J by 8 bases, with 8 bases between them. This CDR3 comprises 12 residues. The germline CDR1 and CDR2 sequences are SGHNT and YYREEE (reference sequence). The CDR3 here is CASSFGPDEQFF. The DNA of the CDR3 is TGTGCCAGCAGCTTCGGTCCTGATGAGCAGTTCTTC. The full variable domain, with the rest looked up from reference TRBV5-4 and TRBJ2-1, is ETGVTQSPTHLIKTRGQQVTLRCSSQSGHNTVSWYQQALGQGPQFIFQYYREEENGRGNFPPRFSGLQFPNYSSELNVNALELDDSALYLCASSFGPDEQFFGPGTRLTVL.

This rearrangement joins TRBV29-1 to TRBJ2-2; D is ambiguous. The germline gives CDR1 SQVTM, CDR2 ANQGSEA. CDR3 length: 14 amino acids. Trimming removed 7 bases at V and 1 base at J, with 13 bases between. CDR3 in amino acids: CSAEEMENTGELFF. The CDR3 DNA sequence: TGCAGCGCAGAGGAAATGGAGAACACCGGGGAGCTGTTTTTT.

V is TRBV9 and J is TRBJ1-5, with TRBD1 matching over 8 bases. Germline V gene lookup returns CDR1 SGDLS and CDR2 YYNGEE. The CDR3 is 15 amino acids. Losses at the gene ends were 5 bases for V and 0 bases for J; bases not matched to a gene: 4. CDR3 sequence (DNA): TGTGCCAGCAGTGGGACAGGACTTAGCAATCAGCCCCAGCATTTT. Its protein product is CASSGTGLSNQPQHF.

The gene calls are TRBV27 and TRBJ2-7; tentative D call: TRBD1 (5 bases). There are 14 residues in the CDR3. Trimming cost V 2 bases and J 4 bases, with 12 bases left between them. Germline CDR1 is MNHEY and CDR2 is SMNVEV (reference sequence). The CDR3 coding sequence is TGTGCCAGCAGTTTAACGGACACATTGTACGAGCAGTACTTC. Its protein product is CASSLTDTLYEQYF.

The chain uses TRBV9 and TRBJ2-2; the match to TRBD2 covers 10 bases. V lost 0 bases, J lost 5 bases, and 4 bases stayed unmatched. The germline V gene encodes CDR1 SGDLS and CDR2 YYNGEE. This CDR3 has 16 amino acids. The CDR3 loop is CASSVGTSGFTGELFF. As DNA, the CDR3 is TGTGCCAGCAGCGTAGGGACTAGCGGATTTACCGGGGAGCTGTTTTTT.